The T cell receptor (beta chain) described here comes from a study of shared clonotypes between healthy human individuals. Study in general: Ranging from 18 to 49 in age, donors were two women and three men.

Terminally differentiated effector memory CD45RA+ cells were left out of the naive CD8 fraction, which was CD45RO-negative and positively selected for CCR7. On sorted subsets, replicate PCRs used 200 ng DNA, or around 30,000 T cell genomes. Measured with immunoSEQ multiplex PCR; TCRdb has only the in-frame clones, and not every one. This repertoire shows roughly 2 million clones, roughly 95% found once; its top ten account for about 1.1%. V lost 4 bases and J lost 4; bases outside the gene matches: 6. From germline, CDR1 is MNHNS and CDR2 SASEGT. The CDR3 extends over 16 amino acids. Findings of the study overall: Naive subsets generally exceeded memory subsets in estimated richness. Sequencing depth was expected to affect clonotype sharing among donors.

Comment on this clone: The antigen remains unidentified.

The V gene is TRBV6-1, the J gene TRBJ2-1, with TRBD2 matching over 11 bases. The source is a man between 18 and 29 years old in good health. The source material was naive CD8+ T cells sorted from blood. CDR3 residues: CASSALAGGGYNEQFF. DNA for the CDR3: TGTGCCAGCAGTGCCCTAGCGGGAGGCGGTTACAATGAGCAGTTCTTC.